This entry is about one T cell receptor (beta chain). Its recognized antigen is unknown. Per-base quality was not reported, and no clone a single base away is much larger than it. The source of the sample is a study of shared clonotypes between healthy human individuals (dated by TCRdb to the early 2020s). A note on the overall study: A couple of women and a few men aged 18 to 49 years were included in the cohort. For each donor, CD4 naive and CD4 memory were each run on three plates, CD8 naive on two plates, and CD8 memory on one plate. Blood TCR repertoires of a handful of healthy adults were deeply sequenced to estimate repertoire size and the extent of clonotype sharing between individuals. Libraries were prepared and TCR repertoires were sequenced by different laboratories using diverse techniques, in order to increase sequencing depth and limit assay-specific biases. Each donor's leukapheresis produced roughly between roughly 0.85 and 9 billion PBMCs. General study outcomes and caveats: Rarefaction of sorted-subset datasets indicated incomplete sequencing despite the large sequencing depth. Because the study included only a small number of donors, the genetic and exposure-history diversity represented was limited. Pairwise subsampling indicated that sequencing depth was expected to affect the degree of clonotype sharing among donors. Clonotypes shared by all four sorted-subset donors showed higher generation probabilities than non-shared clonotypes. Larger estimated clonotype richness was generally found for naive subsets than for memory subsets. When several donors were compared, the shared fraction of clonotypes was about 5.2% for naive CD4, more than 3% for naive CD8, roughly 2.3% for memory CD4, and 0.4% for memory CD8. Sampling was limited to blood, and TCR repertoires in tissue likely differ from TCR repertoires in blood.

For the CD8 naive samples, CD45RO-negative cells were positively selected for CCR7, yielding a CD45RA+CCR7+ population from which TemRA cells were excluded. The donors were healthy, HIV-negative adults who had no recently reported acute infections or vaccinations. Only Caucasian adults living in Nashville, Tennessee, USA were represented among the donors. Blood was obtained by leukapheresis, after which PBMCs were separated by Ficoll-Histopaque density gradient centrifugation and cryopreserved in liquid nitrogen vapor phase. Purity and quantity of every magnetically sorted T cell population were checked by analytical flow cytometry. From each sorted fraction, genomic DNA was isolated and quantified by UV absorbance on a Nanodrop 2000c. TCR CDR3 regions were amplified from genomic DNA by multiplex PCR using the deep immunoSEQ assay. Genomic DNA extracted from each cell subset was distributed evenly over all wells of several immunoSEQ 96-well plates, and each plate served as one replicate. Each replicate PCR for sorted subsets received around 200 ng genomic DNA, equal to about 30,000 T cell genomes. Purified libraries were measured with a Qubit 3.0 fluorometer, size-checked on a Bioanalyzer 2100, and measured again with the KAPA Library Quantification kit. Every immunoSEQ 96-well plate was sequenced on a separate single-read 150-cycle Illumina NextSeq 550 flow cell. The study's own analysis went as follows. Because only junctional sequences without quality scores were contained in the immunoSEQ output, filtering matching that applied to full-length reads could not be performed. To assign V/J genes and CDR3, sequences were annotated against IMGT germline references using PyIR, a Python wrapper for IgBLAST v1.9. Any read was removed if the V/J assignment was weak (E-value above 1e-6), the CDR3 was missing, or the read contained stop codons, out-of-frame junctions, or ambiguous translated residues. V3J clonotypes were defined as sequences sharing an identical inferred V gene, J gene, and CDR3 amino acid sequence. Percentage overlap between repertoires was computed as shared unique clonotypes divided by the size of the smaller repertoire. Three approaches were used to assess repertoire richness: RTK rarefaction, the Chao1 estimator, and Recon v2.1 estimates of unobserved clonotypes. For all TCRbeta clonotypes obtained by the gDNA method from a handful of donors, generation probabilities were computed with OLGA. TCRdb stores this immuneACCESS table with in-frame sequences only. Part of the clones is absent; in the studies checked, under half of the shortfall reflects unresolved V genes, and no reason is known for the rest. The V and J calls and the clone size are those of that table, but D and trimming were determined from the DNA. A total of roughly 590,000 clones appear in this sample, roughly 95% of them only once. The top ten hold about 0.11% of the sample.

Sequencing was performed on naive CD8+ T cells sorted from blood. Explained via the paper, the cell subset or site label denotes: CD45RA+CCR7+. This TCR derives from a woman in her twenties or thirties in good health.

The CDR3 region reads CASSLAAGPLNQPQHF. The DNA sequence is given as TGTGCCAGCAGCCTGGCGGCAGGGCCCTTGAATCAGCCCCAGCATTTT. In this chain, TRBV5-6 is recombined with TRBJ1-5, and TRBD1 may be the D gene, going by 5 matching bases. V is shortened by 4 bases, J by 4 bases, and the region joining them spans 18 bases. The germline V gene provides CDR1 SGHDT and CDR2 YYEEEE. From cysteine to phenylalanine, the CDR3 is 16 amino acids long. Only the CDR3 DNA is retained, 48 bases long and in frame from the first base.